The 7 T cell receptor beta chains reported below all come from one sample, sequenced in a study of CD8 T cells in Susac syndrome. An input of 0.5 to 1 ug of RNA was subjected to reverse transcription using random hexamers. TCRdb reprocessed the immunoSEQ multiplex PCR reads with MiXCR, giving one entry per CDR3 protein. The sample contains hundreds of thousands of distinct CDR3 sequences, about 94% of which appear only once. The sample was CD4+ T cells from PBMCs. These receptors all stem from a human donor with Susac syndrome.

Here the CDR3 reads CASSQQGGVNEKLFF. The CDR3 nucleotides are TGCGCCAGCAGCCAGCAGGGAGGCGTTAATGAAAAACTGTTTTTT. J is TRBJ1-4 and V is TRBV4-1, with D perhaps matching TRBD1 (5 bases). V was pared by 3 bases and J by 4 bases, with 12 bases between. CDR1 and CDR2 from the germline V gene are MGHRA and YSYEKL. The CDR3 runs to 15 residues.

V usage is TRBV2 and J usage is TRBJ1-6; 7 bases are a match to TRBD1. The CDR3 runs 16 residues. V lost 6 bases and J lost 0; bases outside the gene matches: 5. Germline CDR1 SNHLY, CDR2 FYNNEI. CDR3 bases: TGTGCCAGCAGCGGACAGGCGAGCTCCTATAATTCACCCCTCCACTTT. Translating gives CASSGQASSYNSPLHF. The full variable domain, in which reference TRBV2 and TRBJ1-6 provide the parts outside the CDR3, is EPEVTQTPSHQVTQMGQEVILRCVPISNHLYFYWYRQILGQKVEFLVSFYNNEISEKSEIFDDQFSVERPDGSNFTLKIRSTKLEDSAMYFCASSGQASSYNSPLHFGNGTRLTVT.

The chain uses TRBV20-1 and TRBJ1-5, with unresolved D. Trimming cost V 6 bases and J 0 bases, with 15 bases left between them. This CDR3 has 15 amino acids. Germline V CDR1 and CDR2: DFQATT, SNEGSKA (reference sequence). CDR3 in amino acids: CSATGLPNSNQPQHF. In DNA form, the CDR3 reads TGCAGTGCGACTGGACTTCCGAATAGCAATCAGCCCCAGCATTTT.

The rearrangement uses TRBV5-1 and TRBJ2-5; 12 bases fit TRBD2. V shed 2 bases and J 5 bases; nucleotides not matched to a gene: 4. The germline gives CDR1 SGHRS, CDR2 YFSETQ. The CDR3 contains 15 residues. In DNA, the CDR3 is TGCGCCAGCAGCTTAAGGACTAGCGGGGCGGAGACCCAGTACTTC. Protein sequence: CASSLRTSGAETQYF.

This rearrangement joins TRBV12-3 or TRBV12-4 to TRBJ2-1; tentatively, D is TRBD2 (5 bases). Trimming took off 3 bases at V and 6 bases at J, with 12 bases between the two ends. The CDR3 extends over 14 amino acids. CDR3 in DNA: TGTGCCAGCAGTTTGCCAGAAGGAGGCAATGAGCAGTTCTTC. Translated: CASSLPEGGNEQFF.

The chain uses TRBV30 and TRBJ2-7; D is possibly TRBD1 or TRBD2 (6 bases each). Germline CDR1 reads GTSNPN; CDR2 reads SVGIG (reference sequence). The CDR3 is 13 amino acids. V dropped 4 bases and J dropped 5 bases, with 15 bases sitting between them. CDR3 in DNA: TGTGCCTGGACCGCCCCGGGGGCGAACGAGCAGTACTTC. It is translated as CAWTAPGANEQYF.

The J gene is TRBJ2-5, the V gene TRBV12-3 or TRBV12-4; 15 bases line up with TRBD2. The trim removed 5 bases at V and 7 bases at J, leaving 5 bases unmatched. CDR3 length equals 15 residues. CDR3 DNA: TGTGCCAGCAGTCAGGGACTAGCGGGGGGTATGACCCAGTACTTC. Its protein is CASSQGLAGGMTQYF.